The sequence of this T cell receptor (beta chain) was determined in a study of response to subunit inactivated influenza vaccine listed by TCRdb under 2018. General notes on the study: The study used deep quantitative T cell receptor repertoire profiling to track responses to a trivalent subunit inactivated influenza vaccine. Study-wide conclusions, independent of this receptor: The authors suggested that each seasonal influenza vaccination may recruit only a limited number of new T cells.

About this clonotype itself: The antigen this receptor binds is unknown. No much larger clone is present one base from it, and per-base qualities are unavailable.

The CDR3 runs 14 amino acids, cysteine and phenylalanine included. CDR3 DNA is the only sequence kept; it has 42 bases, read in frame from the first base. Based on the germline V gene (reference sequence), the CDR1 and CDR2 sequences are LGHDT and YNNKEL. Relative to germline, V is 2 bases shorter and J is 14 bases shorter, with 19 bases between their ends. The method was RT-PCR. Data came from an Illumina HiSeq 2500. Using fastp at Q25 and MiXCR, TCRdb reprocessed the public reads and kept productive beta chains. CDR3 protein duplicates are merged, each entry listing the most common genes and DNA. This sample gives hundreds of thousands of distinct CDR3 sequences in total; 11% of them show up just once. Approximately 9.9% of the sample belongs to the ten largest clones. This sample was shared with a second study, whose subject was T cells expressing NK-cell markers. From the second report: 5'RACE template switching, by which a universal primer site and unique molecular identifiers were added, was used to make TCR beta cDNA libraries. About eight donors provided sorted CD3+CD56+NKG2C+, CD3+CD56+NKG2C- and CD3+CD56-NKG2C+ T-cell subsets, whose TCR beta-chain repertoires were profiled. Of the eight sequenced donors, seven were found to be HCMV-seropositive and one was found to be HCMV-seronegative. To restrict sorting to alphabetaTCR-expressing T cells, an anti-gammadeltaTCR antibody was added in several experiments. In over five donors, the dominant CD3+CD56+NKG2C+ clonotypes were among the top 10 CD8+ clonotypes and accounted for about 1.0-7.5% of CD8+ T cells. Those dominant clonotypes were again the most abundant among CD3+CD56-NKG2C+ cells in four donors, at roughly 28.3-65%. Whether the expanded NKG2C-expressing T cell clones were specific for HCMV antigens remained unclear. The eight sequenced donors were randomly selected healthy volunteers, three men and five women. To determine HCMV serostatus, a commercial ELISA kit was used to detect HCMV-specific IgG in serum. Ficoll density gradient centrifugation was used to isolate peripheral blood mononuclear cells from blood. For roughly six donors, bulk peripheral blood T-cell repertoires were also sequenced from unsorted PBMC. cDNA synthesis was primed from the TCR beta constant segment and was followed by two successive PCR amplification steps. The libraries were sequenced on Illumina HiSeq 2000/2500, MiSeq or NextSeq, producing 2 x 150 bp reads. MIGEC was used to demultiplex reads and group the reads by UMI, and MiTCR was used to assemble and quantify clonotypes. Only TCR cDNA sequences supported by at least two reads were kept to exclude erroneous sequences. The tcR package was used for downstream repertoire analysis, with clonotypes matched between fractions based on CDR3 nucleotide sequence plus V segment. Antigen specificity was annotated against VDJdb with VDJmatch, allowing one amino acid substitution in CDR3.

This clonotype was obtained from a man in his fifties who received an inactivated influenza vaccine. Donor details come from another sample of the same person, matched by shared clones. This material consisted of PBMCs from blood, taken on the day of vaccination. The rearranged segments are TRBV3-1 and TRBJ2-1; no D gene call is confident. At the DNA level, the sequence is TGTGCCAGCAGCCAATCATATATTGGACGGTCGGAGTTCTTC. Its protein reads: CASSQSYIGRSEFF.